A selection of T cell receptor beta chains follows, all from one sample in a study of vaccination and CD4 T cells after COVID-19. TCRdb used MiXCR to reprocess the PCR reads, holding one entry per CDR3 protein. This table has about 9,000 distinct CDR3 sequences, 40% to 50% appearing once. These receptors have no known antigen. The material sequenced was CD4+ T cells from blood, cultured in vitro. Receptor source: a human donor in good health. Each CDR3 is given with its conserved first and last residue. The D gene is left open where the match is weak. Clone size is not always given. Where it is, it says once, few, many or a class for expanded clones.

TRBV5-1	NA	NA	TRBJ2-3	13	TGCGCCAGCAGCTTGGGTTTGATAGATACGCAGTATTTT	CASSLGLIDTQYF
TRBV5-4	NA	TRBD2	TRBJ2-3	14	TGTGCCAGCAGCTGGGACTATCGCACAGATACGCAGTATTTT	CASSWDYRTDTQYF
TRBV2	few	TRBD1	TRBJ1-2	13	TGTGCCAGCTCCGGGACAGGGGGTTTTGGCTACACCTTC	CASSGTGGFGYTF
TRBV6-2/TRBV6-3	NA	NA	TRBJ1-5	15	TGTGCCAGCAGTTACTATGGCAGTTTCAATCAGCCCCAGCATTTT	CASSYYGSFNQPQHF
TRBV15	NA	NA	TRBJ2-3	17	TGTGCCACCAGTACCGGATTTGACGGACTGAGCACAGATACGCAGTATTTT	CATSTGFDGLSTDTQYF
TRBV23-1	NA	NA	TRBJ2-7	15	TGCGCCAGCAGTCAAGGCTTACAGGGTGCCTACGAGCAGTACTTC	CASSQGLQGAYEQYF
TRBV5-1	NA	TRBD1	TRBJ1-2	14	TGCGCCAGCAGCTTGGCCAGGCAGGGGGGCGGCTACACCTTC	CASSLARQGGGYTF
TRBV20-1	few	TRBD2	TRBJ2-2	17	TGCAGTGCCTCCACAATACTAGCGGAACGAGCCACCGGGGAGCTGTTTTTT	CSASTILAERATGELFF
TRBV7-7	NA	NA	TRBJ1-2	13	TGTGCCAGCAGCTCAGACAGCTCCTATGGCTACACCTTC	CASSSDSSYGYTF
TRBV20-1	NA	TRBD1	TRBJ2-5	17	TGCAGTGCTCAGAGACAGGGCCGAGCCCCTTTGCAAGAGACCCAGTACTTC	CSAQRQGRAPLQETQYF
TRBV7-9	NA	NA	TRBJ2-7	14	TGTGCCAGCAGCGCAACCCAGGGTGCGCGAGAGCAGTACTTC	CASSATQGAREQYF
TRBV19	once	TRBD1	TRBJ1-3	18	TGTGCCAGTAGTCCGAGACACCGAGGACAGGGCTCTGGAAACACCATATATTTT	CASSPRHRGQGSGNTIYF
TRBV19	NA	NA	TRBJ2-3	16	TGTGCCAGTAGTTCCCGGGTCCGGTTAGACACAGATACGCAGTATTTT	CASSSRVRLDTDTQYF
TRBV6-2/TRBV6-3	NA	NA	TRBJ1-6	16	TGTGCCAGCAGCCAGGACAGTATTTCCTATAATTCACCCCTCCACTTT	CASSQDSISYNSPLHF
TRBV19	NA	TRBD1	TRBJ1-1	14	TGTGCCAGTAGTTCAGGACAGGCGAACACTGAAGCTTTCTTT	CASSSGQANTEAFF
TRBV7-2	NA	TRBD2	TRBJ2-3	16	TGTGCCAGCAGCACGGGACTAGCGGGAGTCTCAGATACGCAGTATTTT	CASSTGLAGVSDTQYF
TRBV20-1	few	TRBD2	TRBJ2-1	17	TGCAGTGCTAGAGATTGGTCTAGCGGGGGGAAATACAATGAGCAGTTCTTC	CSARDWSSGGKYNEQFF
TRBV6-1	few	TRBD1	TRBJ2-5	13	TGTGCCAGCAGAACAGGGGGCCAAGAGACCCAGTACTTC	CASRTGGQETQYF
TRBV12-3/TRBV12-4	once	NA	TRBJ1-5	15	TGTGCCAGCACTACCTCCGGGCCCCACAATCAGCCCCAGCATTTT	CASTTSGPHNQPQHF
TRBV2	NA	NA	TRBJ2-5	13	TGTGCCAGCGATGGGGGGAGGCTGGAGACCCAGTACTTC	CASDGGRLETQYF
TRBV11-2	NA	TRBD2	TRBJ2-5	16	TGTGCCAGCAGCCACATTCGGGGGGGGGCGGTAAAGACCCAGTACTTC	CASSHIRGGAVKTQYF
TRBV25-1	NA	TRBD1	TRBJ1-2	16	TGTGCCAGCAGTGAATATGGTTCCGGGACAGGCTATGGCTACACCTTC	CASSEYGSGTGYGYTF
TRBV7-2	NA	TRBD1	TRBJ1-5	12	TGTGCCAGCAGCCCAAGGGGGCAGTTCCAGCATTTT	CASSPRGQFQHF
TRBV20-1	few	NA	TRBJ1-2	12	TGCAGTGCCTCGGACGGGAACTATGGCTACACCTTC	CSASDGNYGYTF
TRBV19	NA	TRBD1	TRBJ1-2	14	TGTGCCAGTAGTATAGTTGATACAGGGGTCGGCTACACCTTC	CASSIVDTGVGYTF
TRBV6-1	NA	NA	TRBJ1-3	15	TGTGCCAGCAGGGGATACAGGGCTCCTGGAAACACCATATATTTT	CASRGYRAPGNTIYF
TRBV6-1	NA	NA	TRBJ2-3	16	TGTGCCAGCAGTGAAGCCTCTCGCGGGGTCACAGATACGCAGTATTTT	CASSEASRGVTDTQYF
TRBV27	few	NA	TRBJ1-5	16	TGTGCCAGCAGGGAGGCGGGGGTCCTCGATAATCAGCCCCAGCATTTT	CASREAGVLDNQPQHF
TRBV19	few	TRBD1	TRBJ1-2	13	TGTGCCAGTATTGGACAGGCAGGGTATGGCTACACCTTC	CASIGQAGYGYTF
TRBV27	few	TRBD1	TRBJ1-2	15	TGTGCCAGCAGTTTAGGGGTGACAGGGTTAAGAGGCTACACCTTC	CASSLGVTGLRGYTF
TRBV7-2	once	NA	TRBJ2-1	12	TGTGCCAGCAGCTCCAGAAACAATGAGCAGTTCTTC	CASSSRNNEQFF
TRBV5-6	NA	NA	TRBJ1-2	14	TGTGCCAGCAGCTTGGCGCTGGAGGTCTATGGCTACACCTTC	CASSLALEVYGYTF
TRBV6-2/TRBV6-3	NA	NA	TRBJ1-5	19	TGTGCCAGCAGCCCCCGCTCCCTCATGACCCTAAGGGAGAATCAGTCCCAGCATTTT	CASSPRSLMTLRENQSQHF
TRBV19	NA	TRBD2	TRBJ2-1	16	TGTGCCAGTAGTATAGATAGACTAGCGGGAGTCAATGAGCAGTTCTTC	CASSIDRLAGVNEQFF
TRBV2	NA	TRBD1	TRBJ1-5	15	TGTGCCAGCAGTGATAGCCAGGGGGACAATCAGCCCCAGCATTTT	CASSDSQGDNQPQHF
TRBV12-3/TRBV12-4	few	NA	TRBJ2-2	12	TGTGCCAGCAGCAGGTTTACCGGGGAGCTGTTTTTT	CASSRFTGELFF
TRBV20-1	NA	NA	TRBJ2-2	16	TGCAGTGCTAGAGTTATACGGTTAACGAACACCGGGGAGCTGTTTTTT	CSARVIRLTNTGELFF
TRBV29-1	NA	NA	TRBJ1-2	13	TGCAGCGTTGAAGTCTTTGGCCGCAGGACCTACACCTTC	CSVEVFGRRTYTF
TRBV6-5	NA	NA	TRBJ2-5	16	TGTGCCAGCAGTTACTTGGCCCGGGGCTCGGAAGAGACCCAGTACTTC	CASSYLARGSEETQYF
TRBV2	few	TRBD2	TRBJ2-7	15	TGTGCCAGCAACCCCCAGCGGGGGGCCTCCTACGAGCAGTACTTC	CASNPQRGASYEQYF
TRBV24-1	NA	NA	TRBJ2-5	15	TGTGCCACCAGTGATTCGAAGACCCGGTTGGAGACCCAGTACTTC	CATSDSKTRLETQYF
TRBV12-3/TRBV12-4	NA	TRBD1	TRBJ1-1	15	TGTGCCAGCAACCTATCCGGGACAGGGGGTTCTGAAGCTTTCTTT	CASNLSGTGGSEAFF
TRBV28	NA	TRBD1	TRBJ2-5	13	TGTGCCAGCAGAAGACAGGGGGGGGAGACCCAGTACTTC	CASRRQGGETQYF
TRBV2	NA	TRBD2	TRBJ2-2	16	TGTGCCAGCAGTGAATTGATAGCGGGGTCGACCGGGGAGCTGTTTTTT	CASSELIAGSTGELFF
TRBV28	NA	NA	TRBJ1-5	15	TGTGCCAGTACCCTGTCGTCCGGGGAGAATCAGCCCCAGCATTTT	CASTLSSGENQPQHF
TRBV6-1	NA	TRBD1	TRBJ1-2	13	TGTGCCAGCAGACTACAGGGGGCCTATGGCTACACCTTC	CASRLQGAYGYTF
TRBV6-2/TRBV6-3	few	NA	TRBJ2-5	16	TGTGCCAGCAGTTACCCCTCTAGCCGGGCAGAAGAGACCCAGTACTTC	CASSYPSSRAEETQYF
TRBV5-4	NA	TRBD1	TRBJ1-1	13	TGTGCCAGCAGCTCAGGACAGGGGATGGCGGCTTTCTTT	CASSSGQGMAAFF
TRBV6-2/TRBV6-3	NA	NA	TRBJ1-5	14	TGTGCCAGCAGTCGGCTTCTGCAAAATCAGCCCCAGCATTTT	CASSRLLQNQPQHF
TRBV27	NA	TRBD1	TRBJ2-3	14	TGTGCCAGCAGCTTGACAGGGTTTGGTGACACGCAGTATTTT	CASSLTGFGDTQYF
TRBV5-1	NA	NA	TRBJ2-7	11	TGCGCCAGCAGCATTGACAACGAGCAGTACTTC	CASSIDNEQYF
TRBV20-1	NA	NA	TRBJ1-2	11	TGCAGTGCTAAGGAGACCTATGGCTACACCTTC	CSAKETYGYTF
TRBV27	NA	TRBD2	TRBJ2-1	21	TGTGCCAGCAGTCCGAGGGGTGGGGGGGGACTAGCGGGAGGGCCTAGGAATGAGCAGTTCTTC	CASSPRGGGGLAGGPRNEQFF
TRBV20-1	NA	TRBD1	TRBJ2-3	14	TGCAGTGCCTCTACAGGGGGGAGAACAGATACGCAGTATTTT	CSASTGGRTDTQYF
TRBV12-3/TRBV12-4	NA	TRBD2	TRBJ2-5	16	TGTGCCAGCAGTTTAGGTGGTAGCGGGAGAGTTGGGACCCAGTACTTC	CASSLGGSGRVGTQYF